A selection of T cell receptor beta chains follows, all from one sample in a study of blood T cell repertoires in COVID-19. Sequencing was performed with immunoSEQ multiplex PCR; in TCRdb, only in-frame clones are kept and a portion is missing. The table includes hundreds of thousands of clones, more than 80% detected once. Sequenced input: peripheral blood. The receptors stem from a woman in her thirties with COVID-19, enrolled during active disease. Each CDR3 is given with its conserved first and last residue. The order of the fields is clone size, J gene, V gene, D gene, CDR3 protein, CDR3 DNA. The D gene is left open where the match is weak. Expanded clones are given a class, and other clones once, few, many or no size at all.

clone size: NA; J gene: TRBJ1-5; V gene: TRBV10-2; D gene: NA; CDR3 protein: CASRGGGNQPQHF; CDR3 DNA: TGCGCCAGCAGGGGAGGGGGGAATCAGCCCCAGCATTTT
clone size: NA; J gene: TRBJ1-2; V gene: TRBV3-1/TRBV3-2; D gene: NA; CDR3 protein: CASSQGQRGYTF; CDR3 DNA: TGTGCCAGCAGCCAAGGTCAGCGGGGCTACACCTTC
clone size: once; J gene: TRBJ2-3; V gene: TRBV5-6; D gene: NA; CDR3 protein: CASSLWDSTYTDTQYF; CDR3 DNA: TGTGCCAGCAGCTTGTGGGACTCTACATACACAGATACGCAGTATTTT
clone size: NA; J gene: TRBJ2-4; V gene: TRBV27; D gene: NA; CDR3 protein: CASSSRTGHQYF; CDR3 DNA: TGTGCCAGCAGTTCACGTACAGGGCACCAGTACTTC
clone size: NA; J gene: TRBJ1-1; V gene: TRBV19; D gene: TRBD1; CDR3 protein: CASSPKLRDREAFF; CDR3 DNA: TGTGCCAGTAGTCCCAAACTCCGGGACAGGGAGGCTTTCTTT
clone size: NA; J gene: TRBJ1-3; V gene: TRBV28; D gene: TRBD1; CDR3 protein: CASSLGTGTLGNTIYF; CDR3 DNA: TGTGCCAGCAGTTTAGGGACAGGGACTCTCGGAAACACCATATATTTT
clone size: NA; J gene: TRBJ2-7; V gene: TRBV20-1; D gene: NA; CDR3 protein: CSASIAGSSREQYF; CDR3 DNA: TGCAGTGCTAGTATTGCGGGGTCCTCTCGAGAGCAGTACTTC
clone size: NA; J gene: TRBJ2-1; V gene: TRBV27; D gene: TRBD2; CDR3 protein: CASSSYPSGGPYNEQFF; CDR3 DNA: TGTGCCAGCAGTTCGTACCCCTCGGGGGGACCCTACAATGAGCAGTTCTTC
clone size: few; J gene: TRBJ2-2; V gene: TRBV18; D gene: NA; CDR3 protein: CASSPRRHQDTGELFF; CDR3 DNA: TGTGCCAGCTCACCGCGAAGGCACCAGGACACCGGGGAGCTGTTTTTT
clone size: few; J gene: TRBJ1-2; V gene: TRBV29-1; D gene: NA; CDR3 protein: CSLCGRTLNYGYTF; CDR3 DNA: TGCAGCCTTTGCGGACGGACTCTGAACTATGGCTACACCTTC
clone size: NA; J gene: TRBJ1-2; V gene: TRBV5-5; D gene: NA; CDR3 protein: CASSLGNNGYTF; CDR3 DNA: TGTGCCAGCAGCTTGGGTAATAATGGCTACACCTTC
clone size: NA; J gene: TRBJ1-5; V gene: TRBV9; D gene: NA; CDR3 protein: CASSHDGNSNQPQHF; CDR3 DNA: TGTGCCAGCAGCCATGACGGGAATAGCAATCAGCCCCAGCATTTT
clone size: few; J gene: TRBJ1-1; V gene: TRBV5-1; D gene: TRBD1; CDR3 protein: CASSRTGVDGTEAFF; CDR3 DNA: TGCGCCAGCAGCCGGACAGGGGTTGATGGCACTGAAGCTTTCTTT
clone size: NA; J gene: TRBJ2-3; V gene: TRBV2; D gene: NA; CDR3 protein: CASSGSEDTQYF; CDR3 DNA: TGTGCCAGCAGTGGCAGCGAAGATACGCAGTATTTT
clone size: NA; J gene: TRBJ1-2; V gene: TRBV7-9; D gene: NA; CDR3 protein: CASSLDRVGYGYTF; CDR3 DNA: TGTGCCAGCAGCTTAGATCGGGTGGGCTATGGCTACACCTTC
clone size: NA; J gene: TRBJ1-1; V gene: TRBV18; D gene: NA; CDR3 protein: CASSPELNTEAFF; CDR3 DNA: TGTGCCAGCTCACCGGAGTTGAACACTGAAGCTTTCTTT
clone size: NA; J gene: TRBJ2-3; V gene: TRBV4-3; D gene: TRBD1; CDR3 protein: CASSQGTGITDTQYF; CDR3 DNA: TGCGCCAGCAGCCAGGGGACAGGGATCACAGATACGCAGTATTTT
clone size: NA; J gene: TRBJ2-1; V gene: TRBV25-1; D gene: NA; CDR3 protein: CASSERASAGYNEQFF; CDR3 DNA: TGTGCCAGCAGTGAGAGGGCCTCGGCGGGGTACAATGAGCAGTTCTTC